This T cell receptor (beta chain) was retrieved from a study of cytomegalovirus exposure and HLA in healthy donors. The V gene end was trimmed by 5 bases and the J gene end by 1 base; junction bases not matched to a gene: 6. The CDR3 consists of 16 residues. Germline V CDR1 and CDR2: MNHEY, SMNVEV (reference sequence). The table lists this clone with a count of one. Vbeta (60) and Jbeta (13) primers were used in the PCR. TCRdb's copy holds only in-frame clones and misses some; the assay was immunoSEQ multiplex PCR. Counted here are 150,000 or so clones, approximately 80% occurring once; the ten biggest clones make up approximately 13%.

Sequenced sample: PBMCs. The clonotype originates from a man aged 40-49 years in good health and CMV-seropositive. The chain joins TRBV27 to TRBJ2-2; 8 positions match TRBD2. CDR3 residues: CASSTGGGRNTGELFF. CDR3 nucleotide sequence: TGTGCCAGCAGTACCGGGGGGGGGCGGAACACCGGGGAGCTGTTTTTT.